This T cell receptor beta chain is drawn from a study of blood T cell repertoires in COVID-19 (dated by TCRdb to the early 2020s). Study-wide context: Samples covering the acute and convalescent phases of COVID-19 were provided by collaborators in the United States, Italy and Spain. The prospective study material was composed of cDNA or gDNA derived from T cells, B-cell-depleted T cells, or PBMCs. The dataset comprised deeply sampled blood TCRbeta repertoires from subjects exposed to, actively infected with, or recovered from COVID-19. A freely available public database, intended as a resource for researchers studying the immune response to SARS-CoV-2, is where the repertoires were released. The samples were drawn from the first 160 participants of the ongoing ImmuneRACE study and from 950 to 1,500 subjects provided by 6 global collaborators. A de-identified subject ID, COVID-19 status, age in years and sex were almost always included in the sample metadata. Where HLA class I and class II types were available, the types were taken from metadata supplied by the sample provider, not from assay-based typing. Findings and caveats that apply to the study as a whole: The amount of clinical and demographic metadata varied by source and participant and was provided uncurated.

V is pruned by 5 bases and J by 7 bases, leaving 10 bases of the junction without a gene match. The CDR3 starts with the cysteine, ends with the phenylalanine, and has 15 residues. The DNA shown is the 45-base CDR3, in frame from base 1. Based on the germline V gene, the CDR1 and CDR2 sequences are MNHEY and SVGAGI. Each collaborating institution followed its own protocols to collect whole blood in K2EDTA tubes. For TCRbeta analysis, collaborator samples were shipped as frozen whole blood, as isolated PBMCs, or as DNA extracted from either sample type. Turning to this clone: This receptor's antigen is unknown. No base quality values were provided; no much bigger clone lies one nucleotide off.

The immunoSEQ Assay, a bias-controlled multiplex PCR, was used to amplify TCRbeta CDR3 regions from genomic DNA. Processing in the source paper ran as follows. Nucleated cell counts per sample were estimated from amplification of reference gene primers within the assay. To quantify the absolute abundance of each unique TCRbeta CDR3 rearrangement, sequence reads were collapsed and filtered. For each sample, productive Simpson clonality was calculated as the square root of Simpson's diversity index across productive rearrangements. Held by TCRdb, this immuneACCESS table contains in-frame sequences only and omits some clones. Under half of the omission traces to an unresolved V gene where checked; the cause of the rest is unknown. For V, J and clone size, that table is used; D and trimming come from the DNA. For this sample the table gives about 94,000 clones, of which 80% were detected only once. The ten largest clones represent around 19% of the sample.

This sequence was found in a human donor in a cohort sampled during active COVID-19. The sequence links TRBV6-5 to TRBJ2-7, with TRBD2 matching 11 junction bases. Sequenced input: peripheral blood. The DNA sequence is TGTGCCAGCAGTCGAGGGACTAGCGGAAAGAGGGAGCAGTACTTC. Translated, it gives CASSRGTSGKREQYF.